Only one count was recorded for the clone carrying this T cell receptor (beta chain). As yet, its antigen is unknown. The CDR3 is 14 residues long. Germline V gene data show CDR1 as MDHEN and CDR2 as SYDVKM. V lost 3 bases and J lost 7; bases outside the gene matches: 5. The sample belongs to a study of cytomegalovirus exposure and HLA in healthy donors. Overall study context: There were about 85 million unique TCRs (from HLA-typed donors) in an early data release.

The primer mix had 60 Vbeta and 13 Jbeta primers. Repertoires were generated with immunoSEQ multiplex PCR, while TCRdb's copy carries only in-frame clones and drops some. The sample lists about 190,000 clones; about 86% were seen once. Study-level points and caveats: With DRB1 most and HLA-C fewest, TCR association rates differed between HLA loci in a later analysis. Cytomegalovirus-associated TCR beta chains were listed, numbering 150 to 200. Most CMV-associated TCR beta chains appeared HLA-restricted in a later analysis.

The chain carries TRBV28 and TRBJ1-4; 7 positions agree with TRBD1. Sequencing used PBMCs. This clonotype was obtained from a woman under 40 in good health and CMV-seronegative. CDR3 coding DNA: TGTGCCAGCAGTTTCAGGGGGGTTGGTGAAAAACTGTTTTTT. Translation gives CASSFRGVGEKLFF.